The clone carrying this TCR beta chain has ten or more counts. Its antigen is as yet unknown. The sample belongs to a study of T-cell reconstitution after alpha-beta-depleted transplantation in children. Findings and caveats of the study: About two months after transplant, alpha-beta T cells reportedly came from several hundred expanded graft clones. T-cell counts and diversity at one year post-transplant came mainly from newly produced T cells. Diversity of TCRbeta at day 60 was high in some patients, arising from surviving recipient T cells and thymic progenitors.

V lost 3 bases and J 0 bases, leaving 8 bases between the germline ends. This CDR3 is 14 amino acids long. Unique molecular identifiers were incorporated when the TCRbeta library was constructed. TCRdb passed the PCR reads through MiXCR, listing each CDR3 protein once. Among 25,000 to 30,000 distinct CDR3 sequences listed, roughly 6.3% were seen once. The rearrangement uses TRBV12-3 or TRBV12-4 and TRBJ1-2; D not certain. Source: PBMCs, mostly from graft donor cells, taken 180 days after TCRalphabeta/CD19-depleted stem cell transplant. The TCR was taken from a male patient younger than 18 who had a stem cell transplant for acute myeloid leukemia, so the T cells may come from the graft donor. CDR3 amino acids: CASSFGVSNYGYTF. The CDR3 nucleotides are TGTGCCAGCAGTTTCGGGGTCTCTAACTATGGCTACACCTTC.